The entry below describes one TCR beta chain. Its antigen is still unknown. The data originate from a study of identical twins. Notes on the study in general: With abundant cord blood beta clonotypes, insertions were fewer; memory repertoires showed no such pattern. Out-of-frame alpha sequences common to twins were enriched for low generation probability. Cross-sectional statistics underpinned the conclusions; the same donors were not followed.

TCRdb itself ran the 5' RACE reads through MiXCR, one entry per CDR3 protein. The sample holds nearly 900,000 distinct CDR3 sequences, 9% to 15% seen once. V was clipped by 3 bases and J by 4 bases, with 17 bases between them. Looked up from germline, CDR1 is SEHNR and CDR2 is FQNEAQ (reference sequence). CDR3 length: 16 amino acids. Everyone who donated was a healthy Caucasian. These data were likewise used in another study, on yellow fever vaccine responses in identical twins.

This chain joins TRBV7-9 and TRBJ2-3; TRBD2 might be the D (6 bases). This clonotype was sampled from a woman aged 18-29 years in good health. Sequencing used PBMCs. The CDR3 sequence: CASSFLLAKEADTQYF. In DNA form, the CDR3 reads TGTGCCAGCAGCTTCCTACTAGCTAAAGAGGCAGATACGCAGTATTTT. Looking up the rest from reference TRBV7-9 and TRBJ2-3 gives the full variable domain: DTGVSQNPRHKITKRGQNVTFRCDPISEHNRLYWYRQTLGQGPEFLTYFQNEAQLEKSRLLSDRFSAERPKGSFSTLEIQRTEQGDSAMYLCASSFLLAKEADTQYFGPGTRLTVL.